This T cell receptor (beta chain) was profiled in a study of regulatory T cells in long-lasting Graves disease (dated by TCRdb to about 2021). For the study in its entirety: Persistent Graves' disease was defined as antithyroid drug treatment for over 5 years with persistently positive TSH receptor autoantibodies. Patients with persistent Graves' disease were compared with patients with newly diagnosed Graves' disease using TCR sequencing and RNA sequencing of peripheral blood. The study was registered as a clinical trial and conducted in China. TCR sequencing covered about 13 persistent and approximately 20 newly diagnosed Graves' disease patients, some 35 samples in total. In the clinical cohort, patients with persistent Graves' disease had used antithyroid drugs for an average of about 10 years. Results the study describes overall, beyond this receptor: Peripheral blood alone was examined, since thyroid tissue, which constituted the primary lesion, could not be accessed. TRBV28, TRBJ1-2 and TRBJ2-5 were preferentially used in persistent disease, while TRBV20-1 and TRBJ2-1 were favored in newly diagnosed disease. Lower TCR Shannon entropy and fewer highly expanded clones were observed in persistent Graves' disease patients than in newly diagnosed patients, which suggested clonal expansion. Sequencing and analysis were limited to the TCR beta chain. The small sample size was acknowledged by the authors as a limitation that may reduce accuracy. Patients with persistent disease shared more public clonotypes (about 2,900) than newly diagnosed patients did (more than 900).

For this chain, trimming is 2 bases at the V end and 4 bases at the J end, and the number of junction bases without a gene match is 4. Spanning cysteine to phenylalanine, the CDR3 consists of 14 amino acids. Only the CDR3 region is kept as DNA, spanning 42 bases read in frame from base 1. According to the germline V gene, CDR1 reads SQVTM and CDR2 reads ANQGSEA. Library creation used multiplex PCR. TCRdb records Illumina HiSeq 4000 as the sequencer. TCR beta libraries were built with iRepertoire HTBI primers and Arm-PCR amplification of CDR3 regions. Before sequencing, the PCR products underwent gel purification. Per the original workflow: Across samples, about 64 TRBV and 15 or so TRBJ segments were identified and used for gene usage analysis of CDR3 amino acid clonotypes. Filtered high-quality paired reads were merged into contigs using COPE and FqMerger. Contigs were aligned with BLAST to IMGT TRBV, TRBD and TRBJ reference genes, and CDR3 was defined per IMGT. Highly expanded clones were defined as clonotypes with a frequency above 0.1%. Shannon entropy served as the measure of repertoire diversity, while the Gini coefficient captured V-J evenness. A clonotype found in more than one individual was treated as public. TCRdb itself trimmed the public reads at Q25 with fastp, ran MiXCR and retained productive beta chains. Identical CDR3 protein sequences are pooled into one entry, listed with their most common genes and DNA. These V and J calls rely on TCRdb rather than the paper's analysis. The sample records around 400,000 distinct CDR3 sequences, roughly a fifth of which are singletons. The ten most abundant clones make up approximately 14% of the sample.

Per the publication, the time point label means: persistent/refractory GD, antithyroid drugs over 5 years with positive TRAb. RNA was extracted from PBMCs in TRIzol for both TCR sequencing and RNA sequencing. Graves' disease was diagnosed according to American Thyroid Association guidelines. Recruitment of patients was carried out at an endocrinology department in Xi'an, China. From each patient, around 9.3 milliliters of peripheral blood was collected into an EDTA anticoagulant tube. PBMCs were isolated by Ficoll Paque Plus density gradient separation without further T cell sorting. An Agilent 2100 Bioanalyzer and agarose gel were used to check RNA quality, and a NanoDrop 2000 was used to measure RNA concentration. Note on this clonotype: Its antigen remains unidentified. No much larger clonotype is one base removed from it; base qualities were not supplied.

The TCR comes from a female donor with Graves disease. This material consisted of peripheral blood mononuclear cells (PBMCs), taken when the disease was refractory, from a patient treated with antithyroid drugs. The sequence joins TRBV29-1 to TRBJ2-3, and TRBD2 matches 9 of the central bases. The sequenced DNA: TGCAGCGTTGAACCTAGCGGGACGGCAGATACGCAGTATTTT. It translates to CSVEPSGTADTQYF.